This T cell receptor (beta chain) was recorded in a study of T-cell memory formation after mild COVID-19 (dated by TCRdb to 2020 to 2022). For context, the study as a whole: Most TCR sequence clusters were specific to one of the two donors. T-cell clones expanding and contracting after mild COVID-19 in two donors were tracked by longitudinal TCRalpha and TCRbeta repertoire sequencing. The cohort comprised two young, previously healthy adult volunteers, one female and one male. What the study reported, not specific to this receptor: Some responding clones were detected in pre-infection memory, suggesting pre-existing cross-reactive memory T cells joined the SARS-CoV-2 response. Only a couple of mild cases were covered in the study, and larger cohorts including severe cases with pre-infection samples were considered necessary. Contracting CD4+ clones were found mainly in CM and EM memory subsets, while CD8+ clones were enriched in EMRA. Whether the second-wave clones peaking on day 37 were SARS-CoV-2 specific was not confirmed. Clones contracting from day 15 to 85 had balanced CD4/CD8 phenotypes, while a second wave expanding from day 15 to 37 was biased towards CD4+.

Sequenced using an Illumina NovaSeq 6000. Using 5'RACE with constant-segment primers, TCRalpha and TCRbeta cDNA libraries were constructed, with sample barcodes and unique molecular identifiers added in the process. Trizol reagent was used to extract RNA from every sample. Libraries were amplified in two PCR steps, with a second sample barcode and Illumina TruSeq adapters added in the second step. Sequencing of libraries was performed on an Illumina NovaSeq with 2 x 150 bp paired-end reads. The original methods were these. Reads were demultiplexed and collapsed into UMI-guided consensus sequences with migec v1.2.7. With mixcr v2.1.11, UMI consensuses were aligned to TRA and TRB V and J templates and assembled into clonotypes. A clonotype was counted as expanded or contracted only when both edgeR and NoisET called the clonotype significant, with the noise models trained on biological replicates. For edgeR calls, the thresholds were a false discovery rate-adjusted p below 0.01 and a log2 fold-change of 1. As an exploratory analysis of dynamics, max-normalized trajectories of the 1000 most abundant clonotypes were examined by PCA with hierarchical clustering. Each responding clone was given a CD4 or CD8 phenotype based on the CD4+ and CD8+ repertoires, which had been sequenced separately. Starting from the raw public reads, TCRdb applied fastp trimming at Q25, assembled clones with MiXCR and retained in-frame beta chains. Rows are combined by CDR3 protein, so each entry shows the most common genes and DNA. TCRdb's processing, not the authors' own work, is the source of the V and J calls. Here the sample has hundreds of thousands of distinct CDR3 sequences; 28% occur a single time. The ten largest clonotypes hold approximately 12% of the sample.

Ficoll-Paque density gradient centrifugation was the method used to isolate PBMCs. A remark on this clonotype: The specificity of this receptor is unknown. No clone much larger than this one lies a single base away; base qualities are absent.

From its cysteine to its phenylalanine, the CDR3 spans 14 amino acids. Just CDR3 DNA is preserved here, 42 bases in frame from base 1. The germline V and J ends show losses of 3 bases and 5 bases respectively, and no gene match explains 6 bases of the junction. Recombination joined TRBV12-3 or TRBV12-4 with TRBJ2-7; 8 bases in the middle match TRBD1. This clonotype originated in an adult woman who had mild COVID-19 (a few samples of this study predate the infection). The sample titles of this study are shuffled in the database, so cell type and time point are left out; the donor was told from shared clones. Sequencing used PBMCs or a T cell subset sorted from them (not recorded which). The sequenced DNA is TGTGCCAGCAGTTTGGTTCAGGGGGCTAACGAGCAGTACTTC. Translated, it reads CASSLVQGANEQYF.